This entry lists 11 T cell receptor beta chains sequenced from one sample in a study of immune characterization of retroperitoneal liposarcoma (dated by TCRdb to the late 2010s). The library relied on PCR. Sequencing instrument: NextSeq 500. In TCRdb, the public reads were trimmed at Q25 with fastp and aligned with MiXCR, with productive beta chains retained. When rows share a CDR3 protein, they turn into one entry using the most common DNA and genes. This sample gives roughly 8,400 distinct CDR3 sequences in total; roughly 29% of them show up just once. Clones ranked in the top ten supply over 11% of the sample. The sequenced sample was blood. The receptors here all came from a male donor with retroperitoneal liposarcoma.

This clonotype occurred a few times. The chain is built from TRBV27 and TRBJ2-1; 9 bases match TRBD2. The CDR3 loop spans 15 amino acids. CDR1 MNHEY and CDR2 SMNVEV come from the germline V gene (reference sequence). V lost 3 bases, J lost 9 bases, and 9 bases stayed unmatched. This chain's CDR3 is CASSFFAGGPSEQFF. The CDR3 nucleotides read TGTGCCAGCAGTTTCTTCGCGGGGGGGCCGAGTGAGCAGTTCTTC.

This clonotype has more than one count but fewer than ten. V and J are TRBV6-5 and TRBJ1-4; tentative D call: TRBD1 (6 bases). The CDR3 has 16 residues. Trimming shortened V by 6 bases and J by 3 bases, and 17 bases separated the two germline ends. In germline, CDR1 is MNHEY, CDR2 SVGAGI. This CDR3 is CASSQDSIKPNEKLFF. CDR3 nucleotides: TGTGCCAGCAGCCAGGACAGTATTAAGCCTAATGAAAAACTGTTTTTT.

J is TRBJ2-2 and V is TRBV20-1; the D gene is possibly TRBD1 (6 bases). Trimming removed 5 bases at V and 4 bases at J, with 11 bases between. CDR3 length: 13 residues. Germline CDR1 is DFQATT and CDR2 is SNEGSKA (reference sequence). This chain's CDR3 is CSAEGESTGELFF. As DNA, the CDR3 is TGCAGTGCTGAGGGGGAGTCCACCGGGGAGCTGTTTTTT.

In its sample, this clonotype was seen many times. This chain joins TRBV4-1 and TRBJ2-3, with D perhaps matching TRBD1 (5 bases). Trimming removed 1 base at V and 4 bases at J, with 12 bases between. Germline V gene lookup returns CDR1 MGHRA and CDR2 YSYEKL. The CDR3 is made up of 15 amino acids. The DNA for the CDR3 is TGCGCCAGCAGCCAAGTAAGCAGGGTCGCAGATACGCAGTATTTT. This translates into CASSQVSRVADTQYF.

By share, this clonotype counts as medium-sized. The V and J genes are TRBV6-1 and TRBJ2-1, with 11 bases matching TRBD1. The CDR3 contains 14 residues. Per germline, CDR1 MNHNS and CDR2 SASEGT. After removal of 9 bases from V and 5 bases from J, the junction contained 6 bases not matched to a gene. CDR3 in amino acids: CASLRDRGNNEQFF. The CDR3 DNA follows: TGTGCCAGTCTCCGGGACAGGGGGAACAATGAGCAGTTCTTC.

The chain carries TRBV11-3 and TRBJ2-5, with 12 nucleotides matching TRBD2. Trimming cost V 6 bases and J 5 bases; bases outside gene matches: 7. The CDR3 covers 15 residues. The germline V gene has CDR1 SGHNT and CDR2 YENEEA. The CDR3 nucleotides read TGTGCCAGCAGTCCAGGACTAGCGGGACAGGAGACCCAGTACTTC. Amino acids: CASSPGLAGQETQYF.

This clonotype has just a few counts. The chain uses TRBV12-3 or TRBV12-4 and TRBJ2-6, with TRBD1 matching 8 bases. After removal of 6 bases from V and 2 bases from J, the junction contained 6 bases not matched to a gene. This CDR3 has 16 amino acids. The CDR3 is CASSSQGAAGANVLTF. Written as DNA, the CDR3 is TGTGCCAGCAGCTCCCAGGGGGCGGCTGGGGCCAACGTCCTGACTTTC.

The chain carries TRBV27 and TRBJ1-2; D is perhaps TRBD1 (6 bases). The germline CDR1 and CDR2 sequences are MNHEY and SMNVEV (reference sequence). There are 14 residues in the CDR3. V was shortened by 7 bases and J by 4 bases, with 16 bases between the two germline ends. Here the CDR3 reads CASTQPGGGYGYTF. Written as DNA, the CDR3 is TGTGCCAGCACACAGCCGGGGGGCGGCTATGGCTACACCTTC.

The chain has TRBV12-3 or TRBV12-4 and TRBJ2-1; no clear D. With 3 bases removed from V and 2 bases from J, the gap between germline ends came to 8 bases. The CDR3 spans 14 residues. The CDR3 sequence: CASSFWGTYNEQFF. The CDR3 nucleotides are TGTGCCAGCAGTTTTTGGGGAACCTACAATGAGCAGTTCTTC.

A few counts support this clonotype. This sequence joins TRBV4-1 and TRBJ2-4; D remains ambiguous. Per the germline V gene, CDR1 is MGHRA and CDR2 is YSYEKL. This CDR3 comprises 18 residues. V was pared by 2 bases and J by 1 base, with 18 bases between. The CDR3 here is CASSQPGSLSAAKNIQYF. CDR3 bases: TGCGCCAGCAGCCAACCAGGAAGCTTAAGTGCGGCCAAAAACATTCAGTACTTC.

Details on this clonotype: One end of the junction does not line up with germline, which may come from a read error. The J gene is TRBJ2-2, the V gene TRBV7-6, with 10 bases that match TRBD1. The CDR3 consists of 15 residues. CDR1 SGHVS and CDR2 FNYEAQ come from the germline V gene. The chain's CDR3 is CASSMTGGNTGELFF. Written as DNA, the CDR3 is TGTGCTAGCAGCATGACAGGGGGCAACACCGGGGAGCTGTTTTTT.